Listed here is a single TCR beta chain. Its antigen is unknown. This record belongs to a study of shared clonotypes between healthy human individuals. The assay was immunoSEQ multiplex PCR, and TCRdb's table has in-frame clones only and misses some. There are 2 million or so clones in the sample; over 85% occur only once, and roughly 0.13% lies in the top ten. Germline CDR1 reads MNHEY; CDR2 reads SVGAGI. The CDR3 sequence is 14 residues long. Trimming cost V 2 bases and J 1 base, with 8 bases left between them. General study results and limits: Clonotypes that were shared across a handful of donors made up about 5.1% of naive CD4 clonotypes. Even with large depth, rarefaction showed that sorted-subset sequencing was incomplete.

The chain links TRBV6-5 to TRBJ1-1, with D possibly TRBD1 on 6 matching bases. The receptor's source is a man between 18 and 35 years old in good health. The material sequenced was naive CD4+ T cells sorted from blood. Specified subset: CD45RA+ positively selected. The CDR3 spells CASSYADRNTEAFF. CDR3 DNA sequence: TGTGCCAGCAGTTACGCGGACAGGAACACTGAAGCTTTCTTT.